Here is one T cell receptor (beta chain) with its context. The sample belongs to a study of blood T cell repertoires in COVID-19. Overall study context: Samples came from the United States, Italy and Spain, spanning acute and convalescent COVID-19. PBMCs, B-cell-depleted T cells, or T cells provided the cDNA or gDNA that made up the material.

In the authors' workflow: Quantification of nucleated cells was approximated via reference gene primer amplification. TCRdb's copy holds only in-frame clones and misses some; the assay was immunoSEQ multiplex PCR. V and J calls and clone size are given by that table; D and trimming were obtained from the DNA. The repertoire has over 95,000 clones, around 88% of them found once; the top ten carry about 20%. The V end was cut by 1 base, the J end by 4 bases, with 13 bases between. The CDR3 is 15 amino acids. CDR1 and CDR2 (germline): SGHVS, FNYEAQ. The gene calls are TRBV7-6 and TRBJ2-5, with a possible D match to TRBD1 (5 bases). The receptor's source is a human donor with acute or convalescent COVID-19. The donor label of this sample is uncertain. Sequencing was done on a sample of peripheral blood. As DNA, the CDR3 is TGTGCCAGCAGCTTAGTTCAAAGGGGAAGAGAGACCCAGTACTTC. This encodes CASSLVQRGRETQYF.